The clone carrying this TCR beta chain was counted a few times. The data are from a study of blood T cell repertoires in COVID-19. Background on the study: The study drew acute and convalescent COVID-19 samples from the United States, Italy and Spain. PBMCs, B-cell-depleted T cells, or T cells provided the cDNA or gDNA that made up the material.

How the authors handled the data: The authors estimated nucleated cell counts from reference gene primer amplification. The method was immunoSEQ multiplex PCR; TCRdb's version includes in-frame clones alone and lacks a portion of them. V and J calls plus clone size are reproduced from that table; the DNA served to infer D and trimming. The table includes 85,000 to 120,000 clones, approximately 80% detected once. The CDR3 length is 15 residues. After removal of 1 base from V and 5 bases from J, the junction contained 5 bases not matched to a gene. Germline V gene data show CDR1 as MGHRA and CDR2 as YSYEKL.

The rearrangement links TRBV4-1 to TRBJ2-3; 8 positions agree with TRBD2. Sequenced: peripheral blood. This TCR was recovered from a man aged 60 to 75 with active or convalescent COVID-19. Here the CDR3 reads CASSQVAGFIDTQYF. The DNA for the CDR3 is TGCGCCAGCAGCCAAGTAGCGGGATTTATAGATACGCAGTATTTT.